The 28 T cell receptor beta chains presented below share a single source sample, sequenced in a study of T-cell memory formation after mild COVID-19. TCRdb reprocessed the 5' RACE reads via MiXCR and lists one record per CDR3 protein. The sample lists about 320,000 distinct CDR3 sequences, more than 13% occurring once. The sample taken for sequencing was PBMCs or a T cell subset sorted from them (not recorded which). The receptor source for this set is a young man who had mild COVID-19 (a few samples of this study predate the infection). Cell type and time point are not known.

This clonotype was found many times. The J gene is TRBJ2-3, the V gene TRBV7-2; TRBD2 is a possible D gene (5 bases). Deletions cut 3 bases from V and 10 bases from J, with 23 bases between. The CDR3 length is 16 residues. CDR1 SGHTA and CDR2 FQGNSA come from the germline V gene. The CDR3, as DNA: TGTGCCAGCAGCTTCATAAGCGGAGGAGAGTCAGTCCCGCAGTATTTT. This codes for CASSFISGGESVPQYF. Full variable domain (remainder filled in from reference TRBV7-2 and TRBJ2-3): GAGVSQSPSNKVTEKGKDVELRCDPISGHTALYWYRQSLGQGLEFLIYFQGNSAPDKSGLPSDRFSAERTGGSVSTLTIQRTQQEDSAVYLCASSFISGGESVPQYFGPGTRLTVL.

There are a few counts of this clonotype. V and J are TRBV12-3 or TRBV12-4 and TRBJ2-4; D not resolved. The CDR3 has 17 amino acids. V was shortened by 3 bases and J by 2 bases, with 17 bases between the two germline ends. The CDR3 coding sequence is TGTGCCAGCAGTTTTGTGGTGGGGTTTTACCCCAAAAACATTCAGTACTTC. Residues: CASSFVVGFYPKNIQYF.

The chain links TRBV5-4 to TRBJ2-5; 8 bases map to TRBD2. CDR3 size: 15 residues. After removal of 4 bases from V and 3 bases from J, the junction contained 8 bases not matched to a gene. Germline CDR1 and CDR2: SGHNT and YYREEE (reference sequence). The CDR3 DNA follows: TGTGCCAGCAGCCCCTCGGGGGGGATCAAAGAGACCCAGTACTTC. Protein product: CASSPSGGIKETQYF.

This clonotype has only a few counts. The chain links TRBV12-3 or TRBV12-4 to TRBJ2-3; TRBD2 aligns across 10 bases. The CDR3 length is 16 residues. V gave up 3 bases and J gave up 2 bases; unmatched junction bases: 5. CDR3 in DNA: TGTGCCAGCAGTTTCCATAGCGGGGGGCTCACAGATACGCAGTATTTT. Translating it yields CASSFHSGGLTDTQYF.

V and J are TRBV2 and TRBJ1-2; 11 bases agree with TRBD1. The junction had 3 bases not matched to a gene; V was cut back by 6 bases and J by 3 bases. Germline V gene data show CDR1 as SNHLY and CDR2 as FYNNEI. This CDR3 is 14 amino acids long. CDR3 nucleotides: TGTGCCAGCAGCGGACAGGGGGCCGACTATGGCTACACCTTC. It translates to CASSGQGADYGYTF.

This chain links TRBV19 with TRBJ1-2; D gene uncertain. The CDR3 has 15 amino acids. The V end lost 6 bases, the J end lost 1 base, and 15 bases lay between the germline ends. Germline CDR1 and CDR2: LNHDA and SQIVND (reference sequence). The CDR3 sequence is CASRTKPGGNYGYTF. The CDR3, as DNA: TGTGCCAGTAGAACTAAGCCCGGAGGTAACTATGGCTACACCTTC.

The genes are TRBV19 and TRBJ1-2; D unclear. Germline V CDR1 and CDR2: LNHDA, SQIVND (reference sequence). CDR3 length: 14 residues. The ends were cut back, 2 bases at V and 6 bases at J, with 13 bases in the middle. The CDR3 nucleotides are TGTGCCAGTAGTATAATATCCGGACGAGATGGCTACACCTTC. Translating gives CASSIISGRDGYTF.

This clonotype was seen only a few times. The CDR3 is CSAARGNQETQYF. CDR3 DNA sequence: TGCAGCGCCGCTCGAGGGAATCAAGAGACCCAGTACTTC. The V gene is TRBV29-1, the J gene TRBJ2-5; D is possibly TRBD2 (5 bases). V gave up 7 bases and J gave up 2 bases, with 14 bases separating them. From germline, CDR1 is SQVTM and CDR2 ANQGSEA. The CDR3 contains 13 residues.

V and J are TRBV5-1 and TRBJ2-7, with 12 bases matching TRBD1. The CDR3 has 15 residues. V dropped 0 bases and J dropped 9; count of bases not matched to a gene: 7. Germline CDR1 SGHRS, CDR2 YFSETQ. The DNA for the CDR3 is TGCGCCAGCAGCTTGGTGGGACAGGGGGCTTCCCCGCAGTACGTC. This sequence encodes CASSLVGQGASPQYV.

This clonotype was seen repeatedly, ten times or more. The chain has TRBV2 and TRBJ1-6; 8 nucleotides align to TRBD1. CDR1 is SNHLY and CDR2 is FYNNEI in the germline V gene. V was pared by 6 bases and J by 7 bases, with 11 bases of the junction left unmatched. The CDR3 runs 16 residues. The CDR3 reads CASSATRDRGNSPLHF. DNA of the CDR3: TGTGCCAGCAGCGCTACCCGTGACAGGGGCAATTCACCCCTCCACTTT. The variable domain in full, completed from reference TRBV2 and TRBJ1-6, reads EPEVTQTPSHQVTQMGQEVILRCVPISNHLYFYWYRQILGQKVEFLVSFYNNEISEKSEIFDDQFSVERPDGSNFTLKIRSTKLEDSAMYFCASSATRDRGNSPLHFGNGTRLTVT.

This clonotype was detected only a few times. V usage is TRBV6-6 and J usage is TRBJ1-2; no firm D call. V was shortened by 7 bases and J by 2 bases, with 8 bases between the two germline ends. This CDR3 is 12 amino acids long. CDR1 MNHNY and CDR2 SVGAGI come from the germline V gene (reference sequence). This chain's CDR3 is CASTPENYGYTF. CDR3 DNA sequence: TGTGCCAGCACCCCAGAGAACTATGGCTACACCTTC.

The chain employs TRBV11-2 and TRBJ2-2; D uncertain. Germline V gene data show CDR1 as SGHAT and CDR2 as FQNNGV. V lost 0 bases and J lost 1, with 12 bases in between. This CDR3 comprises 17 residues. For the CDR3, the DNA is TGTGCCAGCAGCTTAGATCTTGGGCAGCAGAACACCGGGGAGCTGTTTTTT. Its protein is CASSLDLGQQNTGELFF.

This clonotype occurred a few times. The rearrangement joins TRBV29-1 to TRBJ1-4; D not certain. This CDR3 is 12 amino acids long. CDR1 SQVTM and CDR2 ANQGSEA come from the germline V gene. Trimming pared 7 bases from V and 5 bases from J, leaving 11 bases between. CDR3 protein: CSAVMENEKLFF. The CDR3, as DNA: TGCAGCGCGGTTATGGAGAATGAAAAACTGTTTTTT.

The genes are TRBV5-4 and TRBJ2-7; the match to TRBD1 covers 9 bases. CDR1 SGHNT and CDR2 YYREEE come from the germline V gene (reference sequence). The CDR3 loop spans 13 amino acids. Trimming cost V 3 bases and J 5 bases; bases outside gene matches: 3. The CDR3 sequence: CASSSGQGNEQYV. CDR3 DNA: TGTGCCAGCAGCTCAGGACAGGGGAACGAGCAGTACGTC.

Of note for this clonotype: A junction boundary mismatches the germline segment, possibly from a read error. The rearrangement joins TRBV5-4 to TRBJ2-2; D might be TRBD1 or TRBD2, each matching 5 bases. The germline gives CDR1 SGHNT, CDR2 YYREEE (reference sequence). The CDR3 runs to 15 residues. The CDR3 DNA sequence: TGTGCCAGCAGCTTGTGGGGCACGAACACCGGGGAGCTTTTTTTT. This translates into CASSLWGTNTGELFF.

There are many counts of this clonotype. The J gene is TRBJ2-7, the V gene TRBV13, with 7 nucleotides matching TRBD1. This CDR3 has 14 amino acids. Trimming at V came to 5 bases and at J to 4 bases, leaving 8 bases not matched to a gene. Germline V CDR1 and CDR2: PRHDT, FYEKMQ (reference sequence). In DNA, the CDR3 is TGTGCCAGCAGCCTCGGACAGGTGAGGTACGAGCAGTACGTC. This encodes CASSLGQVRYEQYV.

The rearrangement links TRBV4-1 to TRBJ2-1; perhaps TRBD2 as D (5 bases). Germline assignment: CDR1 MGHRA and CDR2 YSYEKL. This CDR3 is built from 16 residues. Trimming shortened V by 4 bases and J by 4 bases, and 17 bases separated the two germline ends. Here the CDR3 reads CASSRQLVRAYNEQFF. CDR3 in DNA: TGCGCCAGCAGCCGCCAACTAGTCCGGGCTTACAATGAGCAGTTCTTC.

This clonotype has just a few counts. The V gene is TRBV7-6, the J gene TRBJ1-5; D uncertain. Deletions cut 0 bases from V and 5 bases from J, with 5 bases between. Germline V lookup: CDR1 SGHVS, CDR2 FNYEAQ. The CDR3 is made up of 13 amino acids. CDR3 sequence: CASSLALHQPQHF. The CDR3 nucleotides are TGTGCCAGCAGCTTAGCGCTTCATCAGCCCCAGCATTTT.

CDR3 residues: CASSRDRRRAEAFF. The DNA for the CDR3 is TGTGCCAGCTCCCGGGACAGGCGGCGCGCTGAAGCTTTCTTT. This chain links TRBV12-3 or TRBV12-4 with TRBJ1-1, with 8 positions matching TRBD1. This CDR3 is 14 amino acids long. The ends lost 8 bases at V and 6 bases at J; junction bases unmatched: 11.

V is TRBV6-5 and J is TRBJ2-7; 9 nucleotides agree with TRBD1. CDR1 MNHEY and CDR2 SVGAGI come from the germline V gene. The CDR3 spans 15 residues. The J segment lost 2 bases and the V segment lost 8 bases, leaving 10 bases of the junction unmatched. CDR3 coding DNA: TGTGCCAGCCAACCCCCGACAGGGGGTCCCTACGAGCAGTACTTC. It yields the protein CASQPPTGGPYEQYF.

This clonotype was counted between two and nine times. The CDR3, as DNA: TGCGCCAGCAGCTTTAGCCTTACGAACACCGGGGAGCTGTTTTTT. Translating gives CASSFSLTNTGELFF. The chain combines TRBV5-1 with TRBJ2-2, with D uncertain. Germline V gene data show CDR1 as SGHRS and CDR2 as YFSETQ. The V end was cut by 2 bases, the J end by 0 bases, with 8 bases between. This CDR3 has 15 amino acids. Variable domain in full (rest from reference TRBV5-1 and TRBJ2-2): KAGVTQTPRYLIKTRGQQVTLSCSPISGHRSVSWYQQTPGQGLQFLFEYFSETQRNKGNFPGRFSGRQFSNSRSEMNVSTLELGDSALYLCASSFSLTNTGELFFGEGSRLTVL.

This clonotype was seen many times. CDR3 in amino acids: CASSFSPLSGSGNTIYF. In DNA form, the CDR3 reads TGCGCCAGCAGCTTTTCGCCTCTAAGCGGCTCTGGAAACACCATATATTTT. The genes are TRBV5-1 and TRBJ1-3; unclear D gene. Trimming removed 2 bases from V and 0 bases from J, with 15 bases in between. Germline CDR1 and CDR2: SGHRS and YFSETQ. This CDR3 region has 17 residues.

This clonotype was picked up a small number of times. The rearrangement uses TRBV5-1 and TRBJ1-4; 7 nucleotides align to TRBD1. Losses at the gene ends were 3 bases for V and 5 bases for J; bases not matched to a gene: 4. The germline V gene encodes CDR1 SGHRS and CDR2 YFSETQ. CDR3 length: 14 residues. The CDR3 bases are TGCGCCAGCAGCTCAGGGGGGAGAAATGAAAAACTGTTTTTT. Its translation is CASSSGGRNEKLFF.

This rearrangement joins TRBV7-2 to TRBJ2-4, with TRBD1 matching over 9 bases. Germline lookup yields CDR1 SGHTA and CDR2 FQGNSA. The length of the CDR3 is 17 residues. V lost 3 bases and J lost 1; bases outside the gene matches: 7. CDR3 loop: CASSLGDRDFAKNIQYF. The CDR3 DNA is TGTGCCAGCAGCTTGGGGGACAGGGACTTTGCCAAAAACATTCAGTACTTC.

The table lists this clonotype with many counts. The CDR3 sequence is CASSPSFANYGYTF. The DNA of the CDR3 is TGTGCCAGCAGTCCCTCCTTTGCTAACTATGGCTACACCTTC. The chain links TRBV12-3 or TRBV12-4 to TRBJ1-2; D remains ambiguous. The CDR3 is made up of 14 amino acids. V was clipped by 5 bases and J by 0 bases, with 10 bases between them.

This clonotype was counted only a few times. The V gene is TRBV5-1, the J gene TRBJ1-2; 11 bases are a match to TRBD1. Germline V lookup: CDR1 SGHRS, CDR2 YFSETQ. The CDR3 is 16 amino acids. J lost 4 bases, V lost 0 bases, and 5 bases had no gene match. Here the CDR3 reads CASSLAGGQGAYGYTF. The CDR3 DNA reads TGCGCCAGCAGCTTGGCCGGAGGACAGGGGGCCTATGGCTACACCTTC. Filled out from reference TRBV5-1 and TRBJ1-2, the complete variable domain reads KAGVTQTPRYLIKTRGQQVTLSCSPISGHRSVSWYQQTPGQGLQFLFEYFSETQRNKGNFPGRFSGRQFSNSRSEMNVSTLELGDSALYLCASSLAGGQGAYGYTFGSGTRLTVV.

This clonotype was seen a handful of times. The V gene is TRBV5-1, the J gene TRBJ1-6; D possibly corresponds to TRBD1 (5 bases). Germline V gives CDR1 SGHRS, CDR2 YFSETQ. This CDR3 has 14 amino acids. The V gene lost 1 base and the J gene lost 7 bases, with 9 bases spanning the gap. The CDR3 spells CASSLTGGNSPLHF. The CDR3 DNA is TGCGCCAGCAGCTTGACAGGTGGAAATTCACCCCTCCACTTT.

The chain carries TRBV3-1 and TRBJ1-2; D not resolved. With 1 base removed from V and 6 bases from J, the gap between germline ends came to 6 bases. Germline CDR1 reads LGHDT; CDR2 reads YNNKEL (reference sequence). This CDR3 region has 12 residues. The CDR3 sequence is CASSQVDHGYTF. The CDR3 DNA reads TGTGCCAGCAGCCAAGTAGACCATGGCTACACCTTC.